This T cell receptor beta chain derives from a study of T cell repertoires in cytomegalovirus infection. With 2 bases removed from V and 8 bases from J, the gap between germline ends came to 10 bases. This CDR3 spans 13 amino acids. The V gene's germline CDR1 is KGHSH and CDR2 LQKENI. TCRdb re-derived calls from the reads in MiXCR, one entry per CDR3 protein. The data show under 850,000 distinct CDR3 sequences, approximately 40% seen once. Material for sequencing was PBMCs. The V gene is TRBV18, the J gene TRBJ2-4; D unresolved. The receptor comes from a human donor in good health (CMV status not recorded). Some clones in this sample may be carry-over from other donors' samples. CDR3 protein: CASSPSRSDIQYF. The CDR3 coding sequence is TGTGCCAGCTCACCATCTCGATCGGACATTCAGTACTTC.